The entry below describes one TCR beta chain. The antigen remains undetermined. Germline values: CDR1 SNHLY, CDR2 FYNNEI. This CDR3 spans 15 amino acids. The V segment lost 4 bases and the J segment 1 base; nucleotides outside the gene matches: 5. This record comes from a study of cytomegalovirus exposure and HLA in healthy donors. General study points: Three chains linked to CMV were shown in vitro to be specific for CMV antigens.

60 Vbeta and 13 Jbeta primers were used in PCR. TCRdb keeps only in-frame clones here, not all; method: immunoSEQ multiplex PCR. The data contain some 190,000 clones, 65% to 85% of them singletons. Specimen: PBMCs. The chain has TRBV2 and TRBJ1-1; 8 bases line up with TRBD1. This receptor was identified in a woman in her late teens or twenties in good health and CMV-seronegative. Here the CDR3 DNA reads TGTGCCAGCAGTGTGGGACAGGCCAAGAACACTGAAGCTTTCTTT. It is translated as CASSVGQAKNTEAFF.